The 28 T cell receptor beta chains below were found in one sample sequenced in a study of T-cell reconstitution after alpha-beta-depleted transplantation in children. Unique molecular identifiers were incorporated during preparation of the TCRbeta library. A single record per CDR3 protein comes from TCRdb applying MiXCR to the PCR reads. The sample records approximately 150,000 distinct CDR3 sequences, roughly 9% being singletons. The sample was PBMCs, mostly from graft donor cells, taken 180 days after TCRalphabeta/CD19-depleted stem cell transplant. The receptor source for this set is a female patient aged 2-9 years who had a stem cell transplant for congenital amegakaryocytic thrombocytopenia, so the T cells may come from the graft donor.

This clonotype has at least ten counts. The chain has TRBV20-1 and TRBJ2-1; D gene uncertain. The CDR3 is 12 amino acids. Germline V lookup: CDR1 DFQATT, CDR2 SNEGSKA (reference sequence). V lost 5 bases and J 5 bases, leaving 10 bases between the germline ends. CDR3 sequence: CSAGRFDNEQFF. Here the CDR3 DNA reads TGCAGTGCTGGCCGATTCGACAATGAGCAGTTCTTC.

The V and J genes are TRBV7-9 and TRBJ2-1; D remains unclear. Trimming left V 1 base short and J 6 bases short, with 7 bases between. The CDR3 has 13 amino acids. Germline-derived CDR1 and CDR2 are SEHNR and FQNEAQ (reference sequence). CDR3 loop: CASSLDHFNEQFF. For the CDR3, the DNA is TGTGCCAGCAGCTTAGACCACTTCAATGAGCAGTTCTTC. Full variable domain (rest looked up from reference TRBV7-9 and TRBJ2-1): DTGVSQNPRHKITKRGQNVTFRCDPISEHNRLYWYRQTLGQGPEFLTYFQNEAQLEKSRLLSDRFSAERPKGSFSTLEIQRTEQGDSAMYLCASSLDHFNEQFFGPGTRLTVL.

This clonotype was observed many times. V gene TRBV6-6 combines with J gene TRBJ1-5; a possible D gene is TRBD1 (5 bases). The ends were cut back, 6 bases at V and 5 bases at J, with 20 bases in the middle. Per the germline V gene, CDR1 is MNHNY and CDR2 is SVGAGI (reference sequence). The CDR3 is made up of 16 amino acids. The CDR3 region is CASSRSRRVWDQPQHF. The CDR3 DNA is TGTGCCAGCAGCCGTAGCCGCAGGGTATGGGATCAGCCCCAGCATTTT.

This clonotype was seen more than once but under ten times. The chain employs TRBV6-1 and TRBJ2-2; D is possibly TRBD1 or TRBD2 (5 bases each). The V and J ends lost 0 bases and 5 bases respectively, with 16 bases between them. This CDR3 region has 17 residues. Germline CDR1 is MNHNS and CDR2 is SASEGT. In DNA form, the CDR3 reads TGTGCCAGCAGTGAAGCCTCTGGGGGTTTCTGGACCGGGGAGCTGTTTTTT. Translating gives CASSEASGGFWTGELFF.

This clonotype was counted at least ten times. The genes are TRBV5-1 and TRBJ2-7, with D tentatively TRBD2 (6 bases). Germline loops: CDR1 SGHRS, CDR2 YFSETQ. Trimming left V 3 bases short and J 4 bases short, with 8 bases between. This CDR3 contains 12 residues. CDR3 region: CASSWDFYEQYF. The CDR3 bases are TGCGCCAGCAGCTGGGACTTTTACGAGCAGTACTTC.

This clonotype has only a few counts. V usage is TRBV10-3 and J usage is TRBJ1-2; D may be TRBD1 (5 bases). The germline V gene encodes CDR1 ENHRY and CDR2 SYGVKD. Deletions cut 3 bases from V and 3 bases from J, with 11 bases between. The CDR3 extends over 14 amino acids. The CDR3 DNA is TGTGCCATCAGTGACAATACAGGCGACTATGGCTACACCTTC. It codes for CAISDNTGDYGYTF.

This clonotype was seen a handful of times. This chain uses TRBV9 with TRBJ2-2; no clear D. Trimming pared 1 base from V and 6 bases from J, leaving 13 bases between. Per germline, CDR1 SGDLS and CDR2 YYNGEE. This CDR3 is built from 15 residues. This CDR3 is CASSVRGEAPGELFF. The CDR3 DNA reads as TGTGCCAGCAGCGTACGAGGAGAGGCCCCCGGGGAGCTGTTTTTT.

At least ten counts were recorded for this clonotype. The CDR3 bases are TGTGCCATCAGTCTTGGACTAGCGGTCACCGGGGAGCTGTTTTTT. Amino acid sequence: CAISLGLAVTGELFF. V usage is TRBV10-3 and J usage is TRBJ2-2, with TRBD2 matching 10 bases. V trimming: 5 bases; J trimming: 4 bases; junction bases outside the gene matches: 4. From germline, CDR1 is ENHRY and CDR2 SYGVKD. The CDR3 has 15 amino acids.

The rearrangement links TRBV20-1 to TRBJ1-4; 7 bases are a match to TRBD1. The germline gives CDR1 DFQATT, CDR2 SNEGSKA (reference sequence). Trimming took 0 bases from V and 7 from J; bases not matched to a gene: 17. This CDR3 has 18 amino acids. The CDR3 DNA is TGCAGTGCTAGAGACTACTTAGAAAGACAGGGTTCGGGTGAAAAACTGTTTTTT. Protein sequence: CSARDYLERQGSGEKLFF.

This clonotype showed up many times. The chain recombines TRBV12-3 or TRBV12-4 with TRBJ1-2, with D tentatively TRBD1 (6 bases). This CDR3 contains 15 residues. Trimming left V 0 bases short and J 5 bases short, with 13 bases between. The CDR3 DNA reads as TGTGCCAGCAGTTTAGCGCTGGGGGGGGCTTATGGCTACACCTTC. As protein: CASSLALGGAYGYTF.

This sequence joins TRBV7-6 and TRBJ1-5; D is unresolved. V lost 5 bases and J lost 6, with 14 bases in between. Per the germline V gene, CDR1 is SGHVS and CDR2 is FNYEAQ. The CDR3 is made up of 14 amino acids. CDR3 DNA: TGTGCCAGCAGCCCGCCGGGGTTCGGTCAGCCCCAGCATTTT. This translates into CASSPPGFGQPQHF.

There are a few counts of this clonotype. CDR3 coding DNA: TGTGCCAGCAGCTTAGTAGAGGTCCCCGACAGGAGGACCATCCCGGCCTACGAGCAGTACTTC. It specifies CASSLVEVPDRRTIPAYEQYF. The chain has TRBV11-2 and TRBJ2-7, with D possibly TRBD1 on 6 matching bases. The CDR3 runs to 21 residues. Germline V gives CDR1 SGHAT, CDR2 FQNNGV. Trimming stripped 1 base from V and 2 bases from J, with 30 bases between. Full variable domain (outside the CDR3, taken from reference TRBV11-2 and TRBJ2-7): EAGVAQSPRYKIIEKRQSVAFWCNPISGHATLYWYQQILGQGPKLLIQFQNNGVVDDSQLPKDRFSAERLKGVDSTLKIQPAKLEDSAVYLCASSLVEVPDRRTIPAYEQYFGPGTRLTVT.

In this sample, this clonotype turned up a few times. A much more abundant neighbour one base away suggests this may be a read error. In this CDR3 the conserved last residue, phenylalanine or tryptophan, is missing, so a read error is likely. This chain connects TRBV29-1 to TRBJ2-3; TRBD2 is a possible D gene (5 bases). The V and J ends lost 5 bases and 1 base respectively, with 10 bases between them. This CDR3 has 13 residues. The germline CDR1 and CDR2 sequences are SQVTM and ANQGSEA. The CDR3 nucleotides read TGCAGCGTTCGAATCGGGGGCACAGATACGCAGTATTCT. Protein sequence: CSVRIGGTDTQYS.

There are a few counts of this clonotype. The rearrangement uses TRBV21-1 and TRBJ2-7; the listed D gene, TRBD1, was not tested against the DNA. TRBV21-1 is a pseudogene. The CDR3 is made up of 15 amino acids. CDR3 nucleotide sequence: TGTGCCAGCATCCTAGGAGAGCAGGGTTCCTACGAGCAGTACTTC. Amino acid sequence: CASILGEQGSYEQYF.

The CDR3: CSASRGGATYEQYF. For the CDR3, the DNA is TGCAGTGCCTCCCGGGGAGGGGCGACCTACGAGCAGTACTTC. The J gene is TRBJ2-7, the V gene TRBV20-1; 7 bases match TRBD2. V shed 6 bases and J 2 bases; nucleotides not matched to a gene: 10. The CDR3 extends over 14 amino acids. Germline loops: CDR1 DFQATT, CDR2 SNEGSKA (reference sequence).

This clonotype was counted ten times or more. CDR3 nucleotides: TGTGCCAGCAGTTTCGCGGGAGCGAATGAGCAGTTCTTC. Amino acid sequence: CASSFAGANEQFF. The rearrangement uses TRBV28 and TRBJ2-1, with TRBD2 matching 7 bases. V dropped 3 bases and J dropped 7; count of bases not matched to a gene: 3. This CDR3 has 13 amino acids. CDR1 is MDHEN, CDR2 SYDVKM, per germline.

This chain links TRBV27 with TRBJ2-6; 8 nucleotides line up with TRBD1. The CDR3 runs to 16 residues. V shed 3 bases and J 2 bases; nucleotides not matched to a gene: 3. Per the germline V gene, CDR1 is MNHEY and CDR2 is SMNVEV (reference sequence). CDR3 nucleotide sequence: TGTGCCAGCAGTTTTCAGGGGGCTACTGGGGCCAACGTCCTGACTTTC. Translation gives CASSFQGATGANVLTF.

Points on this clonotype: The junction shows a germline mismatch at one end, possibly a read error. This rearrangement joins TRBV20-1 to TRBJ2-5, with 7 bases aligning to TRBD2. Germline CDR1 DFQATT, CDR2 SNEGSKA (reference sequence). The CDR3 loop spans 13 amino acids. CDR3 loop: CSARGLVQETQYF. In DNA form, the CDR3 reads TGCAGTGCAAGAGGACTAGTTCAAGAGACCCAGTACTTC.

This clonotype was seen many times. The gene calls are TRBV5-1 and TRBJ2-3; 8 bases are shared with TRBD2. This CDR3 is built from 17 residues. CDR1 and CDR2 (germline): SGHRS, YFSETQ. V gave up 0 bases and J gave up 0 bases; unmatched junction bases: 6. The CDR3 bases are TGCGCCAGCAGCTTGGGAGCGGGAGTTGCTAGCACAGATACGCAGTATTTT. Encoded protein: CASSLGAGVASTDTQYF.

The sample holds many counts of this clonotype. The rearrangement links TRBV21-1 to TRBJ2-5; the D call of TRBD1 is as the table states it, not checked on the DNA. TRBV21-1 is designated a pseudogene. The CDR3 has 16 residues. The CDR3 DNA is TGTGCCAGCGACGCCGAAACGGGGGTCGGACAAGAGACCCAGTACTTC. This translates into CASDAETGVGQETQYF.

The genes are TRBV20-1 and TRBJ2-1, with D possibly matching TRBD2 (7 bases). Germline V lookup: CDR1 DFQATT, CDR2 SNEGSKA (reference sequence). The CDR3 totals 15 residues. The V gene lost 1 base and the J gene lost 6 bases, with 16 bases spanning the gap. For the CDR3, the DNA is TGCAGTGCTAGAGCGCAATTTCGGGGGGCCAATGAGCAGTTCTTC. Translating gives CSARAQFRGANEQFF.

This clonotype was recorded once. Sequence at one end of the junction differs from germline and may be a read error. CDR3 in DNA: TGCAGTGCTAGTACTCTACAGGCTGGGGCCAACGTCCTGAATTTC. Encoded protein: CSASTLQAGANVLNF. The chain couples TRBV20-1 to TRBJ2-6; a possible D gene is TRBD1 (5 bases). Germline V gene sequence: CDR1 DFQATT, CDR2 SNEGSKA (reference sequence). This CDR3 comprises 15 residues.

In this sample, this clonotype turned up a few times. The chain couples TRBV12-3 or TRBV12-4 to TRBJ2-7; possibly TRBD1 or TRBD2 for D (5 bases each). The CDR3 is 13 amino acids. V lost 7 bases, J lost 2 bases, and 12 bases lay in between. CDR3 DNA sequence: TGTGCCAGCAACACCGGGACCCCCTACGAGCAGTACTTC. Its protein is CASNTGTPYEQYF.

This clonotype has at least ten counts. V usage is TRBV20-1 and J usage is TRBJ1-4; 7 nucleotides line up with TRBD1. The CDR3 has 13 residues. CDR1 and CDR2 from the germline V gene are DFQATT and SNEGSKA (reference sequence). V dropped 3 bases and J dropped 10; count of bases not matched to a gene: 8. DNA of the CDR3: TGCAGTGCTAGTCGGACAGGATCGGGAAAACTGTTTTTT. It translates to CSASRTGSGKLFF.

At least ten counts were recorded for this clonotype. The CDR3 here is CASSPPQGSGNTIYF. The CDR3, as DNA: TGTGCCAGCAGCCCACCCCAGGGCTCTGGAAACACCATATATTTT. V and J are TRBV7-2 and TRBJ1-3; TRBD1 is a possible D gene (5 bases). The CDR3 is 15 residues long. Germline assignment: CDR1 SGHTA and CDR2 FQGNSA. Trimming cost V 5 bases and J 0 bases, with 11 bases left between them.

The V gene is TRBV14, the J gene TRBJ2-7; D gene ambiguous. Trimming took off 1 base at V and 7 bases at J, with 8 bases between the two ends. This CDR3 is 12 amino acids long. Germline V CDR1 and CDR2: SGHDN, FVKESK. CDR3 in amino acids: CASSQGPREQYF. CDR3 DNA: TGTGCCAGCAGCCAAGGGCCCAGGGAGCAGTACTTC. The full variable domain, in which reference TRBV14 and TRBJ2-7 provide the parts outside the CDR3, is EAGVTQFPSHSVIEKGQTVTLRCDPISGHDNLYWYRRVMGKEIKFLLHFVKESKQDESGMPNNRFLAERTGGTYSTLKVQPAELEDSGVYFCASSQGPREQYFGPGTRLTVT.

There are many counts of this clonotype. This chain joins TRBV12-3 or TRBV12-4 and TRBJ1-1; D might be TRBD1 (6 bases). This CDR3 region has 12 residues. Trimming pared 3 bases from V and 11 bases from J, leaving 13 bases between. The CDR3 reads CASSFWSGDAFF. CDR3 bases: TGTGCCAGCAGTTTCTGGTCAGGGGACGCTTTCTTT.

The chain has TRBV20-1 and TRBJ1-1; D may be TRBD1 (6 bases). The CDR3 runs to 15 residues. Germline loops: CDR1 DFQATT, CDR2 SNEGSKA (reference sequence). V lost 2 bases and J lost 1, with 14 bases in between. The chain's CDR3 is CSARWRGRGNTEAFF. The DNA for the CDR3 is TGCAGTGCTAGATGGAGGGGCAGGGGGAACACTGAAGCTTTCTTT.